These 17 T cell receptor beta chains share one sample of origin, sequenced in a study of CD8+ T cells in alopecia areata. Investigators isolated RNA and reverse transcribed it into cDNA to act as the sequencing template. Clones were read by immunoSEQ multiplex PCR, and TCRdb kept only the in-frame ones, dropping some. The sample includes 150,000 to 200,000 clones, 50% to 75% of them seen just once. The input for sequencing was CD4+ T cells sorted from blood, taken at week 0. The receptors stem from a human donor with alopecia areata.

The chain carries TRBV6-1 and TRBJ1-5, with 7 nucleotides matching TRBD1. Trimming took 2 bases from V and 0 from J; bases not matched to a gene: 4. Germline CDR1 MNHNS, CDR2 SASEGT. This CDR3 is built from 16 residues. As DNA, the CDR3 is TGTGCCAGCAGTGAACAGGGGGGTTATAGCAATCAGCCCCAGCATTTT. It is translated as CASSEQGGYSNQPQHF.

The V gene is TRBV4-1, the J gene TRBJ2-7, with 8 bases lining up with TRBD1. The CDR3 is made up of 17 amino acids. V lost 0 bases, J lost 2 bases, and 9 bases stayed unmatched. CDR1 MGHRA and CDR2 YSYEKL come from the germline V gene. CDR3 sequence reads: CASSQERGGTGTYEQYF. Here the CDR3 DNA reads TGCGCCAGCAGCCAAGAGAGAGGAGGGACAGGCACCTACGAGCAGTACTTC.

This chain uses TRBV11-3 with TRBJ2-7, with D maybe TRBD1 (6 bases). Per the germline V gene, CDR1 is SGHNT and CDR2 is YENEEA. The CDR3 covers 13 residues. Trimming took off 1 base at V and 11 bases at J, with 15 bases between the two ends. The CDR3 sequence: CASSLGWDKAEYF. DNA for the CDR3: TGTGCCAGCAGCTTAGGTTGGGACAAGGCAGAGTACTTC.

The chain combines TRBV19 with TRBJ1-5; TRBD1 might be the D (6 bases). The V and J ends lost 4 bases and 7 bases respectively, with 17 bases between them. Germline CDR1 is LNHDA and CDR2 is SQIVND (reference sequence). The CDR3 consists of 15 residues. The DNA of the CDR3 is TGTGCCAGTAGTACCTCGTGGACAGTTCGACAGCCCCAGCATTTT. It specifies CASSTSWTVRQPQHF.

This clone showed up just a few times. Other DNA sequences in the sample encode the same CDR3. CDR3 nucleotide sequence: TGTGCCTGGAGTATACAAACCGGCGGCTACACCTTC. This sequence encodes CAWSIQTGGYTF. The genes are TRBV30 and TRBJ1-2, with D unresolved. Per the germline V gene, CDR1 is GTSNPN and CDR2 is SVGIG (reference sequence). The length of the CDR3 is 12 residues. Trimming stripped 2 bases from V and 8 bases from J, with 12 bases between. The full variable domain, its missing parts supplied by reference TRBV30 and TRBJ1-2, is SQTIHQWPATLVQPVGSPLSLECTVEGTSNPNLYWYRQAAGRGLQLLFYSVGIGQISSEVPQNLSASRPQDRQFILSSKKLLLSDSGFYLCAWSIQTGGYTFGSGTRLTVV.

V is TRBV5-1 and J is TRBJ2-5, with a tentative D call TRBD2 (6 bases). V was pared by 0 bases and J by 4 bases, with 10 bases between. CDR1 SGHRS and CDR2 YFSETQ come from the germline V gene. CDR3 length: 14 amino acids. The CDR3 spells CASSLVSSVETQYF. DNA for the CDR3: TGCGCCAGCAGCTTGGTCTCTAGCGTAGAGACCCAGTACTTC.

This clone appeared once. The genes are TRBV5-6 and TRBJ1-5; TRBD1 matches at 10 bases. CDR3 length: 15 amino acids. V lost 4 bases and J lost 5; bases outside the gene matches: 6. The germline gives CDR1 SGHDT, CDR2 YYEEEE. This CDR3 is CASSGGQGIYQPQHF. The CDR3 DNA is TGTGCCAGCAGCGGGGGACAGGGGATCTATCAGCCCCAGCATTTT.

In this sample, this clone turned up a few times. The rearrangement links TRBV15 to TRBJ2-7; D is undetermined. Looked up from germline, CDR1 is LNHNV and CDR2 is YYDKDF (reference sequence). V shed 1 base and J shed 2 bases, with 12 bases lying between them. This CDR3 region has 15 residues. The CDR3 bases are TGTGCCACCAGCAGAGGCGTATCGTTCCCCTACGAGCAGTACTTC. Its protein product is CATSRGVSFPYEQYF.

In its sample, this clone was seen a few times. This CDR3 is also generated by other DNA sequences in the sample. The V call is TRBV29-1, the J call TRBJ2-7; tentative D call: TRBD2 (6 bases). V shed 6 bases and J shed 4 bases, with 13 bases lying between them. Germline-derived CDR1 and CDR2 are SQVTM and ANQGSEA. This CDR3 spans 12 amino acids. The CDR3 protein is CSVGDGSYEQYF. CDR3 nucleotide sequence: TGCAGCGTCGGCGACGGGAGTTACGAGCAGTACTTC.

V gene TRBV29-1 combines with J gene TRBJ2-1; a possible D gene is TRBD2 (5 bases). V lost 3 bases and J lost 4, with 13 bases in between. CDR1 SQVTM and CDR2 ANQGSEA come from the germline V gene. This CDR3 is 14 amino acids long. The CDR3 DNA reads as TGCAGCGTTGATACGGGCGAGGGATACAATGAGCAGTTCTTC. Protein: CSVDTGEGYNEQFF.

The J gene is TRBJ1-2, the V gene TRBV2; 8 bases match TRBD1. CDR1 and CDR2 (germline): SNHLY, FYNNEI. V shed 10 bases and J 2 bases; nucleotides not matched to a gene: 12. The CDR3 extends over 15 amino acids. The CDR3 DNA is TGTGCCATAGCCGGGACAGGATATTTGAACTATGGCTACACCTTC. Translated, it gives CAIAGTGYLNYGYTF.

V is TRBV2 and J is TRBJ1-2, with a tentative D call TRBD1 (6 bases). Germline assignment: CDR1 SNHLY and CDR2 FYNNEI. This CDR3 comprises 14 residues. Trimming shortened V by 1 base and J by 8 bases, and 14 bases separated the two germline ends. The CDR3 region has the DNA TGTGCCAGCAGTGAAGGGGGAACAGGGCGCGGCTACACCTTC. Its translation: CASSEGGTGRGYTF.

This chain links TRBV25-1 with TRBJ1-2; 7 bases line up with TRBD1. Germline lookup yields CDR1 MGHDK and CDR2 SYGVNS. After removal of 3 bases from V and 7 bases from J, the junction contained 5 bases not matched to a gene. CDR3 length: 13 amino acids. The CDR3 region has the DNA TGTGCCAGCAGTGACTCAGGGGGAGGTGGCTACACCTTC. Its protein is CASSDSGGGGYTF.

This chain joins TRBV2 and TRBJ2-7; D is possibly TRBD1 or TRBD2 (5 bases each). The CDR3 runs 15 residues. Germline V gene sequence: CDR1 SNHLY, CDR2 FYNNEI. Trimming removed 6 bases at V and 2 bases at J, with 17 bases between. The CDR3 protein is CASSLGLGPTYEQYF. The CDR3 nucleotides read TGTGCCAGCAGCCTGGGCTTGGGACCCACCTACGAGCAGTACTTC.

The chain links TRBV25-1 to TRBJ2-7; 9 positions match TRBD1. The V segment lost 7 bases and the J segment 7 bases; nucleotides outside the gene matches: 2. CDR3 length equals 11 residues. The germline gives CDR1 MGHDK, CDR2 SYGVNS. The CDR3 protein is CASTDRGEQYF. CDR3 in DNA: TGTGCCAGCACCGACAGGGGGGAGCAGTACTTC.

This sequence joins TRBV2 and TRBJ1-5, with no clear D. Germline V CDR1 and CDR2: SNHLY, FYNNEI. Trimming shortened V by 1 base and J by 7 bases, and 8 bases separated the two germline ends. This CDR3 has 13 residues. In nucleotides, the CDR3 is TGTGCCAGCAGTGAAGAAGGGCGGCAGCCCCAGCATTTT. Translation gives CASSEEGRQPQHF. Based on the CDR3 plus reference TRBV2 and TRBJ1-5, the full variable domain is EPEVTQTPSHQVTQMGQEVILRCVPISNHLYFYWYRQILGQKVEFLVSFYNNEISEKSEIFDDQFSVERPDGSNFTLKIRSTKLEDSAMYFCASSEEGRQPQHFGDGTRLSIL.

This clone was detected a few times. The chain employs TRBV2 and TRBJ1-5, with D maybe TRBD1 (5 bases). Trimming took off 4 bases at V and 1 base at J, with 8 bases between the two ends. This CDR3 region has 14 residues. Germline V CDR1 and CDR2: SNHLY, FYNNEI. CDR3 sequence (DNA): TGTGCCAGCAGTGTACGACAGAGCAATCAGCCCCAGCATTTT. Its translation: CASSVRQSNQPQHF.